One sample yielded the 11 T cell receptor beta chains listed below, sequenced in a study of shared clonotypes between healthy human individuals. Assay used: immunoSEQ multiplex PCR; TCRdb lists only in-frame clones, some missing. Counted here are about 980,000 clones, approximately 76% occurring once; the ten biggest clones make up over 1.3%. Sequenced sample: memory CD4+ T cells sorted from blood. Subset defined: CD45RA-negative fraction. The receptor set was obtained from a man aged 18 to 30 in good health.

The V call is TRBV7-9, the J call TRBJ2-3, with 9 bases matching TRBD2. Germline CDR1 SEHNR, CDR2 FQNEAQ (reference sequence). This CDR3 region has 18 residues. V lost 3 bases, J lost 0 bases, and 10 bases stayed unmatched. The CDR3 region has the DNA TGTGCCAGCAGCTTGGGGCTGATAGCGGGGGATAGCACAGATACGCAGTATTTT. Protein product: CASSLGLIAGDSTDTQYF.

The chain combines TRBV7-2 with TRBJ1-1; D perhaps matches TRBD1 (6 bases). Germline V lookup: CDR1 SGHTA, CDR2 FQGNSA. The CDR3 runs to 13 residues. V lost 5 bases and J 5 bases, leaving 12 bases between the germline ends. The CDR3 bases are TGTGCCAGCAGCCCCCAGGGGCTAACTGAAGCTTTCTTT. Protein product: CASSPQGLTEAFF.

The V and J genes are TRBV9 and TRBJ2-3; no firm D call. Per the germline V gene, CDR1 is SGDLS and CDR2 is YYNGEE. V was shortened by 0 bases and J by 7 bases, with 15 bases between the two germline ends. The CDR3 consists of 15 residues. This CDR3 reads CASSVEDQFGNTQYF. The CDR3 region has the DNA TGTGCCAGCAGCGTAGAGGACCAATTCGGAAATACGCAGTATTTT.

This clone has more than one count but fewer than ten. The chain's CDR3 is CASSAVDIAGELFF. The CDR3 region has the DNA TGTGCCAGCAGCGCCGTAGACATCGCCGGGGAGCTGTTTTTT. This chain joins TRBV9 and TRBJ2-2; D is ambiguous. CDR1 is SGDLS, CDR2 YYNGEE, per germline. V lost 3 bases and J lost 6, with 12 bases in between. This CDR3 has 14 amino acids.

The rearrangement links TRBV30 to TRBJ2-7, with D possibly matching TRBD1 (6 bases). There are 14 residues in the CDR3. V was shortened by 0 bases and J by 2 bases, with 11 bases between the two germline ends. Germline CDR1 reads GTSNPN; CDR2 reads SVGIG (reference sequence). This CDR3 is CAWSVSRGPYEQYF. The CDR3 DNA sequence: TGTGCCTGGAGTGTATCCAGGGGACCCTACGAGCAGTACTTC.

This chain joins TRBV9 and TRBJ2-1, with TRBD2 as a possible D gene (5 bases). CDR3 length equals 15 residues. Germline V gives CDR1 SGDLS, CDR2 YYNGEE. V lost 0 bases to trimming and J lost 6 bases, with 13 bases between them. The CDR3 DNA is TGTGCCAGCAGCGTAGCTGGACTCCAAGGCAATGAGCAGTTCTTC. The encoded protein is CASSVAGLQGNEQFF.

The V call is TRBV6-1, the J call TRBJ2-5, with D possibly being TRBD2 (6 bases). CDR3 size: 13 residues. V lost 7 bases, J lost 4 bases, and 13 bases lay in between. Germline values: CDR1 MNHNS, CDR2 SASEGT. The CDR3: CASTRTMRETQYF. CDR3 DNA sequence: TGTGCCAGCACCAGGACTATGAGAGAGACCCAGTACTTC.

This clone was seen only once. The chain combines TRBV10-1 with TRBJ1-5, with D perhaps TRBD1 (5 bases). Trimming took 0 bases from V and 6 from J, leaving 12 bases between them. Germline CDR1 and CDR2: WNHNN and SYGVQD (reference sequence). The CDR3 runs 15 residues. CDR3 protein: CASSESWGEGQPQHF. The CDR3 DNA reads as TGCGCCAGCAGTGAGTCGTGGGGGGAAGGTCAGCCCCAGCATTTT.

The V call is TRBV5-6, the J call TRBJ2-2, with D uncertain. Trimming stripped 0 bases from V and 5 bases from J, with 8 bases between. CDR1 is SGHDT, CDR2 YYEEEE, per germline. The CDR3 runs to 14 residues. In DNA form, the CDR3 reads TGTGCCAGCAGCTTGGCTTGGGCAACCGGGGAGCTGTTTTTT. It is translated as CASSLAWATGELFF.

This chain joins TRBV6-6 and TRBJ2-7, with D perhaps being TRBD1 or TRBD2 (5 bases each). V was cut by 6 bases and J by 3 bases, with 15 bases left in between. CDR1 is MNHNY and CDR2 is SVGAGI in the germline V gene (reference sequence). This CDR3 has 14 amino acids. CDR3 loop: CASRTGTTFYEQYF. The CDR3 DNA is TGTGCCAGCAGAACCGGGACCACTTTCTACGAGCAGTACTTC.

In nucleotides, the CDR3 is TGTGCCAGCAGCCCGGGCTCGGGCGAAAAACTGTTTTTT. Translation: CASSPGSGEKLFF. The chain uses TRBV2 and TRBJ1-4, with D unclear. V lost 6 bases, J lost 8 bases, and 13 bases lay in between. Looked up from germline, CDR1 is SNHLY and CDR2 is FYNNEI. The length of the CDR3 is 13 residues. Filled out from reference TRBV2 and TRBJ1-4, the complete variable domain reads EPEVTQTPSHQVTQMGQEVILRCVPISNHLYFYWYRQILGQKVEFLVSFYNNEISEKSEIFDDQFSVERPDGSNFTLKIRSTKLEDSAMYFCASSPGSGEKLFFGSGTQLSVL.